The source of this T cell receptor beta chain is a study of spatial heterogeneity in lung cancer. Study-level results: Counts of expanded intratumoral alpha and beta TCRs tracked tumor mutation counts.

This CDR3 has 14 residues. V lost 2 bases, J lost 5 bases, and 3 bases stayed unmatched. CDR1 is SQVTM and CDR2 is ANQGSEA in the germline V gene. Time point reported: sample taken at primary tumor resection. This clonotype is labeled medium-sized (0.01 to 0.1%). Antigen: not known. This beta chain is off target for a library built for alpha chains, so its abundance means little. TCRdb called the 5' RACE reads again in MiXCR, with one record for every CDR3 protein. The sample has more than 1,500 distinct CDR3 sequences, 8% to 10% seen once. This rearrangement joins TRBV29-1 to TRBJ2-2; TRBD2 matches at 9 bases. This TCR came from a female donor with early-stage non-small cell lung cancer. The specimen comprised lung tumor tissue, sampled at surgery. CDR3 region: CSVETAGGTGELFF. CDR3 bases: TGCAGCGTTGAAACAGCGGGAGGAACCGGGGAGCTGTTTTTT.